This TCR beta chain was sequenced in a study of control samples from healthy donors and cancer patients. Only in-frame clones appear in the TCRdb table, and some are missing; sequencing was by immunoSEQ multiplex PCR. The table includes 100,000 or so clones, roughly three quarters detected once. The CDR3 length is 15 residues. Germline CDR1 reads MNHNS; CDR2 reads SASEGT. V gave up 1 base and J gave up 1 base; unmatched junction bases: 1. The TCR originated in a woman aged 25-40 years in good health. The sample was blood. The rearrangement uses TRBV6-1 and TRBJ1-3; 7 nucleotides match TRBD1. CDR3 in DNA: TGTGCCAGCAGTGAAGGGGACAGATCTGGAAACACCATATATTTT. As protein: CASSEGDRSGNTIYF.